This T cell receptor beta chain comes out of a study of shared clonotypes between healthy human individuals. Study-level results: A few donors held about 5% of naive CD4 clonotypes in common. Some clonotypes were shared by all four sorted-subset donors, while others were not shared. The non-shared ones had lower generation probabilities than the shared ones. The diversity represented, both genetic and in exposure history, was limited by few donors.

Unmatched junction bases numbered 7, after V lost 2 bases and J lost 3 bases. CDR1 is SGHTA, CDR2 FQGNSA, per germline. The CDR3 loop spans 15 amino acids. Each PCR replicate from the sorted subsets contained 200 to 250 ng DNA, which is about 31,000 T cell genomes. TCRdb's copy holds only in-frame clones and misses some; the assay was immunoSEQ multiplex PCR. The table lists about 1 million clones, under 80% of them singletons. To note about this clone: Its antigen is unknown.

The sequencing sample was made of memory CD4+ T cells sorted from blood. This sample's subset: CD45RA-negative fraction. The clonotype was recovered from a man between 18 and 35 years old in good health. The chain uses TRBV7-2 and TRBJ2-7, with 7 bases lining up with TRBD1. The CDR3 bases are TGTGCCAGCAGCTTACCAAGGGGACAGCTCTACGAGCAGTACTTC. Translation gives CASSLPRGQLYEQYF. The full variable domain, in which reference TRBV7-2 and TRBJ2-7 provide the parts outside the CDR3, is GAGVSQSPSNKVTEKGKDVELRCDPISGHTALYWYRQSLGQGLEFLIYFQGNSAPDKSGLPSDRFSAERTGGSVSTLTIQRTQQEDSAVYLCASSLPRGQLYEQYFGPGTRLTVT.